Presented here are 13 T cell receptor beta chains from one specimen sequenced in a study of CD8 T cells in ankylosing spondylitis. Study-wide results and caveats: A motif in TCR beta, a set of under ten highly homologous variants, appeared characteristic of ankylosing spondylitis blood.

Each CDR3 protein gets one entry after TCRdb re-called the 5' RACE reads with MiXCR. In the table there are around 450,000 distinct CDR3 sequences, around 26% of which are singletons. Their target antigens are unknown. The sequenced sample was blood, either unsorted or a sorted T cell fraction (not recorded which). The receptors derive from a male donor with ankylosing spondylitis.

This clonotype was recorded a few times. The V and J genes are TRBV24-1 and TRBJ2-1; a weak D match, TRBD1 (5 bases). V shed 0 bases and J shed 6 bases, with 14 bases lying between them. Looked up from germline, CDR1 is KGHDR and CDR2 is SFDVKD. The CDR3 has 16 residues. The CDR3 DNA reads as TGTGCCACCAGTGATTTGAAGGGGCCCCGAACCAATGAGCAGTTCTTC. Its protein is CATSDLKGPRTNEQFF.

This clonotype was seen only a few times. This sequence joins TRBV3-1 and TRBJ2-7; 10 nucleotides align to TRBD2. Germline V gene data show CDR1 as LGHDT and CDR2 as YNNKEL (reference sequence). There are 15 residues in the CDR3. V shed 5 bases and J 4 bases; nucleotides not matched to a gene: 8. CDR3 residues: CASSATSGPVYEQYF. For the CDR3, the DNA is TGTGCCAGCAGCGCGACTAGCGGGCCTGTTTACGAGCAGTACTTC.

This clonotype was observed a handful of times. The gene calls are TRBV5-1 and TRBJ2-2, with D unclear. Germline lookup yields CDR1 SGHRS and CDR2 YFSETQ. The CDR3 is 12 residues long. V shed 5 bases and J shed 2 bases, with 4 bases lying between them. In DNA, the CDR3 is TGCGCCAGCAGGGATAACACCGGGGAGCTGTTTTTT. Translating it yields CASRDNTGELFF.

This clonotype came up a few times. The V gene is TRBV5-1, the J gene TRBJ2-1; 8 nucleotides agree with TRBD2. Germline-derived CDR1 and CDR2 are SGHRS and YFSETQ. The ends lost 5 bases at V and 9 bases at J; junction bases unmatched: 7. CDR3 length: 13 residues. The CDR3 reads CASRATSVGEQFF. DNA for the CDR3: TGCGCCAGCAGGGCGACTAGCGTAGGTGAGCAGTTCTTC. The entire variable domain, with the rest obtained from reference TRBV5-1 and TRBJ2-1, is as follows: KAGVTQTPRYLIKTRGQQVTLSCSPISGHRSVSWYQQTPGQGLQFLFEYFSETQRNKGNFPGRFSGRQFSNSRSEMNVSTLELGDSALYLCASRATSVGEQFFGPGTRLTVL.

The table lists this clonotype with a few counts. This rearrangement joins TRBV12-3 or TRBV12-4 to TRBJ1-5; TRBD1 matches 9 bases. The CDR3 length is 15 residues. V shed 6 bases and J 6 bases; nucleotides not matched to a gene: 9. The CDR3 loop reads CASSETGGRSQPQHF. The CDR3 coding sequence is TGTGCCAGCAGCGAAACAGGGGGCAGGTCTCAGCCCCAGCATTTT.

The table lists this clonotype with a few counts. V is TRBV3-1 and J is TRBJ2-5; 8 nucleotides line up with TRBD1. J lost 5 bases, V lost 3 bases, and 11 bases had no gene match. The germline V gene encodes CDR1 LGHDT and CDR2 YNNKEL (reference sequence). This CDR3 region has 16 residues. CDR3 nucleotide sequence: TGTGCCAGCAGCCATTCTCGGACAGGGAAGGATGAGACCCAGTACTTC. Protein sequence: CASSHSRTGKDETQYF.

This sequence joins TRBV15 and TRBJ1-2; TRBD1 matches 8 bases. CDR1 is LNHNV and CDR2 is YYDKDF in the germline V gene (reference sequence). The CDR3 spans 18 residues. V dropped 0 bases and J dropped 4; count of bases not matched to a gene: 13. The CDR3 region has the DNA TGTGCCACCAGCAGAGATCGGACAGGGCCACTCCGGGGCTATGGCTACACCTTC. Translation gives CATSRDRTGPLRGYGYTF.

The rearrangement joins TRBV20-1 to TRBJ1-5; a possible D gene is TRBD1 (6 bases). V lost 0 bases, J lost 1 base, and 13 bases lay in between. Germline V gives CDR1 DFQATT, CDR2 SNEGSKA (reference sequence). The CDR3 runs to 16 residues. The CDR3 reads CSARDPRDMSNQPQHF. CDR3 nucleotide sequence: TGCAGTGCTAGAGATCCCCGGGACATGAGCAATCAGCCCCAGCATTTT.

This clonotype has just a few counts. This chain joins TRBV15 and TRBJ2-2; D uncertain. V lost 3 bases and J 6 bases, leaving 11 bases between the germline ends. Germline loops: CDR1 LNHNV, CDR2 YYDKDF (reference sequence). CDR3 length: 14 residues. CDR3 sequence (DNA): TGTGCCACCAGCAGTCTGCGAGTCGCCGGGGAGCTGTTTTTT. Protein sequence: CATSSLRVAGELFF.

This clonotype was counted many times. V and J are TRBV27 and TRBJ1-2; D is uncertain. V was trimmed by 2 bases and J by 4 bases, leaving 8 bases between them. Germline lookup yields CDR1 MNHEY and CDR2 SMNVEV (reference sequence). The CDR3 spans 13 residues. CDR3 coding DNA: TGTGCCAGCAGTTTAGACGGAACCTATGGCTACACCTTC. It encodes CASSLDGTYGYTF.

This clonotype was counted many times. The J gene is TRBJ2-5, the V gene TRBV5-1; D gene unclear. Germline V gene data show CDR1 as SGHRS and CDR2 as YFSETQ. Trimming took off 0 bases at V and 5 bases at J, with 8 bases between the two ends. The CDR3 has 13 amino acids. Written as DNA, the CDR3 is TGCGCCAGCAGCTTGGGACCCTTGGAGACCCAGTACTTC. Protein: CASSLGPLETQYF.

This clonotype was picked up many times. J is TRBJ2-5 and V is TRBV20-1, with D hard to call. The CDR3 length is 12 residues. Germline V lookup: CDR1 DFQATT, CDR2 SNEGSKA (reference sequence). The germline V and J ends were trimmed by 7 bases and 4 bases, with 13 bases remaining between them. The DNA of the CDR3 is TGCAGTGTCGACTTCCCCGGAGAGACCCAGTACTTC. Translating it yields CSVDFPGETQYF.

This chain joins TRBV3-1 and TRBJ1-1, with a tentative D call TRBD1 (5 bases). The CDR3 extends over 14 amino acids. V was shortened by 0 bases and J by 5 bases, with 10 bases between the two germline ends. Germline lookup yields CDR1 LGHDT and CDR2 YNNKEL (reference sequence). CDR3: CASSQDSRGTEAFF. In DNA, the CDR3 is TGTGCCAGCAGCCAAGATTCGAGGGGAACTGAAGCTTTCTTT.